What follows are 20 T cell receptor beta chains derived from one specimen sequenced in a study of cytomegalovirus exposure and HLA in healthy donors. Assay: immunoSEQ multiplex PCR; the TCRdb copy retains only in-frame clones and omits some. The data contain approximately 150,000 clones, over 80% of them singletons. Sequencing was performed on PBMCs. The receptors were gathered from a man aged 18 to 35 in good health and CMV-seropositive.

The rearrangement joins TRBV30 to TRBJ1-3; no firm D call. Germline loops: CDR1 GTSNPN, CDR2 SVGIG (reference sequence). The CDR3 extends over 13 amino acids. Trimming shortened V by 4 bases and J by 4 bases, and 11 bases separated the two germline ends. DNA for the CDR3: TGTGCCTGGAATGGAGGGTCCGGAAACACCATATATTTT. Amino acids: CAWNGGSGNTIYF.

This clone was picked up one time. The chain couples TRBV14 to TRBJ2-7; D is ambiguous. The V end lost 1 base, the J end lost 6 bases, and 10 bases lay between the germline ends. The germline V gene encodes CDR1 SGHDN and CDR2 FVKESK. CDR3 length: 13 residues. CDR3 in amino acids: CASSQVTWSEQYF. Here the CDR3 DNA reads TGTGCCAGCAGCCAAGTTACTTGGAGCGAGCAGTACTTC.

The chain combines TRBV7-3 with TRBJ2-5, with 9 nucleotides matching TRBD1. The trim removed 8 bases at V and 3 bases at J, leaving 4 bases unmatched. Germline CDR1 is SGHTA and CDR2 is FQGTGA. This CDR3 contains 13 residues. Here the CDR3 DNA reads TGTGCCAGCGGACAGGGGCCGAAAGAGACCCAGTACTTC. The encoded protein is CASGQGPKETQYF.

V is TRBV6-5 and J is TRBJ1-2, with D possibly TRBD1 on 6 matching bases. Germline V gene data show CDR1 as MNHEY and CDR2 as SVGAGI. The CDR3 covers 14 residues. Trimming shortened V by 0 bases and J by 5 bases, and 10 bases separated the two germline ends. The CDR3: CASSYSTGYYGYTF. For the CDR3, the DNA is TGTGCCAGCAGTTACTCCACAGGGTATTATGGCTACACCTTC.

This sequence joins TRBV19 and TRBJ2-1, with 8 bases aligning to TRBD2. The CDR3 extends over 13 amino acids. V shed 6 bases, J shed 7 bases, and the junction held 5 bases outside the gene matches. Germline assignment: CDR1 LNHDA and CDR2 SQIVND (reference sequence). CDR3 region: CASRAASGNEQFF. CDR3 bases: TGTGCCAGTAGGGCCGCTAGCGGGAATGAGCAGTTCTTC.

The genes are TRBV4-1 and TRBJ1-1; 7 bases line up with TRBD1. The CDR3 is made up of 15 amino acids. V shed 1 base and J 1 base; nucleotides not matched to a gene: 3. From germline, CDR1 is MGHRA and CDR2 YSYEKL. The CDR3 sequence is CASSQGQGKNTEAFF. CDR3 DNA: TGCGCCAGCAGCCAAGGACAGGGTAAGAACACTGAAGCTTTCTTT.

CDR3 nucleotides: TGTGCCAGCGTCGGGGAGGGGGAGACGGAAAAACTGTTTTTT. This codes for CASVGEGETEKLFF. The chain links TRBV2 to TRBJ1-4, with D possibly being TRBD1 (6 bases). Per germline, CDR1 SNHLY and CDR2 FYNNEI. This CDR3 has 14 residues. V was trimmed by 8 bases and J by 8 bases, leaving 18 bases between them.

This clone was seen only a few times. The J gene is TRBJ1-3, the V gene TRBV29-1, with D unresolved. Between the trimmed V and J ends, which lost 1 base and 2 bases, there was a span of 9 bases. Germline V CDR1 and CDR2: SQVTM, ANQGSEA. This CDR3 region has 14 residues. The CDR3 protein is CSVEGTPPGNTIYF. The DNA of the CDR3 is TGCAGCGTTGAAGGAACACCCCCTGGAAACACCATATATTTT. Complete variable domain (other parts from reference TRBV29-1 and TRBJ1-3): SAVISQKPSRDICQRGTSLTIQCQVDSQVTMMFWYRQQPGQSLTLIATANQGSEATYESGFVIDKFPISRPNLTFSTLTVSNMSPEDSSIYLCSVEGTPPGNTIYFGEGSWLTVV.

The CDR3 loop is CASSSQGSGTEAFF. CDR3 nucleotides: TGTGCCAGCAGTAGCCAGGGGAGTGGAACTGAAGCTTTCTTT. V gene TRBV6-1 combines with J gene TRBJ1-1; a weak D match, TRBD1 (6 bases). CDR1 and CDR2 (germline): MNHNS, SASEGT. The CDR3 consists of 14 residues. Trimming removed 5 bases at V and 5 bases at J, with 15 bases between.

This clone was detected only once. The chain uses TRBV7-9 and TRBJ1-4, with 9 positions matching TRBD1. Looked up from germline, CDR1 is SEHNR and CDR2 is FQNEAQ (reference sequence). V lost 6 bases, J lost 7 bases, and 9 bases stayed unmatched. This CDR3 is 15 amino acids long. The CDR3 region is CASSLTGTGFEKLFF. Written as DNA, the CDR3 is TGTGCCAGCAGTCTCACCGGGACAGGGTTTGAAAAACTGTTTTTT.

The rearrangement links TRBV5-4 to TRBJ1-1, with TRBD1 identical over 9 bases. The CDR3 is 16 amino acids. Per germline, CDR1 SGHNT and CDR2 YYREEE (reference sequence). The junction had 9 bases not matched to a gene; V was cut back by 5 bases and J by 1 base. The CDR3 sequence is CASSFGQGQGNTEAFF. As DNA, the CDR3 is TGTGCCAGCAGTTTCGGACAGGGGCAAGGGAACACTGAAGCTTTCTTT.

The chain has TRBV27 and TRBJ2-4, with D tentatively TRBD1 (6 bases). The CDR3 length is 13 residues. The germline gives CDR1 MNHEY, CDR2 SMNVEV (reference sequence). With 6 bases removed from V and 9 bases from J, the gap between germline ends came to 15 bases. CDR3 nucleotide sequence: TGTGCCAGCAGGAGGACAGTCTGGACCATTCAGTACTTC. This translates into CASRRTVWTIQYF.

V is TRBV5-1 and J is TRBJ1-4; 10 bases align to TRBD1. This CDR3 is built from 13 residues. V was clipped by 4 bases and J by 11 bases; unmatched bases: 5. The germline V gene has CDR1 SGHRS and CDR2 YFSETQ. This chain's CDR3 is CASSVDRGQKLFF. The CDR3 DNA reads TGCGCCAGCAGCGTAGACAGGGGGCAGAAACTGTTTTTT.

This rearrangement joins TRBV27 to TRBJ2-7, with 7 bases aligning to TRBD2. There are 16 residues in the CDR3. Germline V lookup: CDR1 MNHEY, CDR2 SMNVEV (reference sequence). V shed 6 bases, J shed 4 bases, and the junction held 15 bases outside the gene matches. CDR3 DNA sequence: TGTGCCAGCAGCCAGACCGGGGGGTTGGGGTGGTACGAGCAGTACTTC. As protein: CASSQTGGLGWYEQYF.

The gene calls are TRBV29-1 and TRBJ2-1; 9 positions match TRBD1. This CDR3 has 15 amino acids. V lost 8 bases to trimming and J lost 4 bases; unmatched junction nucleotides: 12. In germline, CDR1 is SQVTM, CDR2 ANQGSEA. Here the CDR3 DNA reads TGCAGCCAACAGCCTCTGGGGACAGGGTACAATGAGCAGTTCTTC. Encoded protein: CSQQPLGTGYNEQFF.

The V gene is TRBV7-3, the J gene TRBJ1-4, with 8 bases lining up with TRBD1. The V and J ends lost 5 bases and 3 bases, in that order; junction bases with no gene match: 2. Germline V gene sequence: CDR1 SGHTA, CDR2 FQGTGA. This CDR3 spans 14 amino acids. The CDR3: CASSLDRANEKLFF. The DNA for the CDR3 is TGTGCCAGCAGCCTGGACAGGGCTAATGAAAAACTGTTTTTT.

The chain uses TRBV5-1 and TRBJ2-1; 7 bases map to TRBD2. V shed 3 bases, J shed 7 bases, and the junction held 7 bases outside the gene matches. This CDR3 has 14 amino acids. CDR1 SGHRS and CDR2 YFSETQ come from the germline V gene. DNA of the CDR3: TGCGCCAGCAGCTCGACGACTAGCTTAAATGAGCAGTTCTTC. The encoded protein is CASSSTTSLNEQFF.

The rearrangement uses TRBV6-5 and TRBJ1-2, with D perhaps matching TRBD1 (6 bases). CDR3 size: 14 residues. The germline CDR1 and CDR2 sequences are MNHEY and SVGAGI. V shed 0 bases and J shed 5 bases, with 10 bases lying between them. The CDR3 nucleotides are TGTGCCAGCAGTTACTCGACCAGGGGTTATGGCTACACCTTC. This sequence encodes CASSYSTRGYGYTF.

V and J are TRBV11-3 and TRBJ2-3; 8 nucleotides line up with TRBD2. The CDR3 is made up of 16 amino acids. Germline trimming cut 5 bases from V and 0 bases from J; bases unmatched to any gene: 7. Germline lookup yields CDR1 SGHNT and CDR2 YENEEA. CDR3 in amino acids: CASSIGTRVSTDTQYF. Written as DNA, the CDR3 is TGTGCCAGCAGCATCGGGACTAGAGTTAGCACAGATACGCAGTATTTT.

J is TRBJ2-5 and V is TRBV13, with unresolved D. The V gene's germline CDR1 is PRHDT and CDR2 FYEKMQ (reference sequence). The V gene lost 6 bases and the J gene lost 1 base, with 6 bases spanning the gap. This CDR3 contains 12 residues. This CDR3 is CASSIFQETQYF. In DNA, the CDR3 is TGTGCCAGCAGTATATTCCAAGAGACCCAGTACTTC.